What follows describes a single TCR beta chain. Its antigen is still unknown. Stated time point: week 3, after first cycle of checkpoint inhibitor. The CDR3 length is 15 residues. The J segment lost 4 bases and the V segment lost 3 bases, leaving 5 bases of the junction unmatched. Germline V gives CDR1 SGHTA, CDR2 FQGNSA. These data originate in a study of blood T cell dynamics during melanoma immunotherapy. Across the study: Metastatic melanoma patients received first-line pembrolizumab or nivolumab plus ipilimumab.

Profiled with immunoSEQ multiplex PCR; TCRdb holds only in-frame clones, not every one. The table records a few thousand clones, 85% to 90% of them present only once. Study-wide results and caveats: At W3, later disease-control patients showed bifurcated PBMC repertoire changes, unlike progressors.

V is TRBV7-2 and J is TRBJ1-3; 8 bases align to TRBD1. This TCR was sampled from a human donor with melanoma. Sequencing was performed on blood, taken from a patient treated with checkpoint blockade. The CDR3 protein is CASSLGQESGNTIYF. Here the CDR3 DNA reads TGTGCCAGCAGCTTGGGACAGGAATCCGGAAACACCATATATTTT.